The present T cell receptor beta chain was sequenced within a study of post-analysis software for immune sequencing data. Regarding the study as a whole: The normalized Chao1 diversity of multiple sclerosis patients was significantly lower than that of controls.

A note on this clonotype: Its specificity is unknown.

TCR beta libraries were prepared from cDNA with unique molecular identifiers. TCRdb processed the PCR reads anew with MiXCR; each CDR3 protein has one entry. The repertoire has 350,000 to 500,000 distinct CDR3 sequences, more than 30% of them found once; the top ten carry less than 8%. The specimen was blood. The TCR sequence derives from a girl aged 2 to 10 with multiple sclerosis.

This chain's CDR3 is CASSNLPMGEQYF. The CDR3 nucleotides read TGTGCCAGCAGCAACCTGCCCATGGGTGAGCAGTACTTC. V is TRBV6-2 or TRBV6-3 and J is TRBJ2-7; D is unresolved. The V gene lost 6 bases and the J gene lost 7 bases, with 16 bases spanning the gap. The CDR3 length is 13 residues. Germline values: CDR1 MNHEY, CDR2 SVGEGT.